The clone carrying this T cell receptor beta chain was counted at least ten times. The antigen remains undetermined. The V gene lost 4 bases and the J gene lost 3 bases, with 7 bases spanning the gap. The V gene's germline CDR1 is DFQATT and CDR2 SNEGSKA (reference sequence). The CDR3 is 11 residues long. This sample is part of a study of CD8 T cells in ankylosing spondylitis. Overall study findings and caveats: About eight highly homologous variants made up a TCR beta motif that seemed to typify ankylosing spondylitis blood.

TCRdb reprocessed the 5' RACE reads with MiXCR, giving one entry per CDR3 protein. The sample includes under 850,000 distinct CDR3 sequences, 15% to 20% of them seen just once. Material: blood, either unsorted or a sorted T cell fraction (not recorded which). The TCR originated in a male donor with ankylosing spondylitis. V gene TRBV20-1 combines with J gene TRBJ2-7, with a weak D call TRBD1 (6 bases). CDR3 sequence: CSAIQGYEQYF. The CDR3 DNA reads TGCAGTGCTATACAGGGCTACGAGCAGTACTTC.